The T cell receptor (beta chain) described here comes from a study of blood T cell repertoires in COVID-19. Libraries were prepared by immunoSEQ multiplex PCR; TCRdb keeps only in-frame clonotypes and omits some of them. The sample holds around 150,000 clones, approximately 85% seen once. CDR3 length: 13 residues. Trimming shortened V by 6 bases and J by 6 bases, and 15 bases separated the two germline ends. Per the germline V gene, CDR1 is SQVTM and CDR2 is ANQGSEA. The clonotype originates from a woman between 50 and 59 years old with acute COVID-19. V is TRBV29-1 and J is TRBJ2-4; TRBD2 might be the D (6 bases). The sample was PBMCs or T cells enriched from blood (not recorded which). Here the CDR3 reads CSVPGAEGNIQYF. The CDR3 DNA reads TGCAGCGTCCCCGGAGCGGAGGGAAACATTCAGTACTTC.